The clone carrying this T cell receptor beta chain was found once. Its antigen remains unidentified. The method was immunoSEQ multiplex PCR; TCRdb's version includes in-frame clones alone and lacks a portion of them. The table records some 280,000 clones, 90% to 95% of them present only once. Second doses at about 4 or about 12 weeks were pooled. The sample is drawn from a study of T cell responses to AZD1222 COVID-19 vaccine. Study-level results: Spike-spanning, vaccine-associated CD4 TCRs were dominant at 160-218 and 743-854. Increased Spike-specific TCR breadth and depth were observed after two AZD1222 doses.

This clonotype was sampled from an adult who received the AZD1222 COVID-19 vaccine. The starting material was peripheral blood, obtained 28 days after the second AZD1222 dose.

Written as DNA, the CDR3 is TGTGCCAGCTCACCCAGGGGCCGAGGGTATGGCTACACCTTC. Its protein product is CASSPRGRGYGYTF. The chain employs TRBV18 and TRBJ1-2, with a weak D call TRBD1 (6 bases). Trimming pared 3 bases from V and 5 bases from J, leaving 13 bases between. Germline V gene sequence: CDR1 KGHSH, CDR2 LQKENI. This CDR3 contains 14 residues.